The present entry profiles one T cell receptor beta chain with its context. Its antigen is still unknown. The CDR3 length is 14 residues. Germline CDR1 reads SGHKS; CDR2 reads YYEKEE (reference sequence). Trimming removed 3 bases from V and 5 bases from J, with 11 bases in between. The record originates from a study of CD8 T cells in ankylosing spondylitis. TCRdb re-called the 5' RACE reads through MiXCR, storing one row per CDR3 protein. The data contain around 770,000 distinct CDR3 sequences, over 15% of them seen just once; the ten biggest clones take up 15% to 20%. Study-level results: For ankylosing spondylitis blood, a TCR beta motif of 8 or 9 highly homologous variants appeared characteristic.

The V call is TRBV5-5, the J call TRBJ2-2; no clear D gene. The sample comprised blood, either unsorted or a sorted T cell fraction (not recorded which). The sequence was obtained from a male donor with ankylosing spondylitis. CDR3 DNA sequence: TGTGCCAGCAGCTCGGATCTCCTGACCGGGGAGCTGTTTTTT. This gives the protein CASSSDLLTGELFF.